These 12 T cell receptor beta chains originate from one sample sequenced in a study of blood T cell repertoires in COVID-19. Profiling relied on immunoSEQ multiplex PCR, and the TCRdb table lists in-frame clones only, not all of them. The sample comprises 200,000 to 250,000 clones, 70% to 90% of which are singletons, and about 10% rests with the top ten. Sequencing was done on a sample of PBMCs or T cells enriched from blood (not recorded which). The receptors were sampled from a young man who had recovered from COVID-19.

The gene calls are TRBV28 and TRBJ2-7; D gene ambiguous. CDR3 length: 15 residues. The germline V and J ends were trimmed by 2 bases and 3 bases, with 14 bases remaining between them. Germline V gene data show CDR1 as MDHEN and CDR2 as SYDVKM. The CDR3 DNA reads TGTGCCAGCAGTTTAGAGCCAGGAAAAGACTACGAGCAGTACTTC. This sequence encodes CASSLEPGKDYEQYF. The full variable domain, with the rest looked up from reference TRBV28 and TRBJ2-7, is DVKVTQSSRYLVKRTGEKVFLECVQDMDHENMFWYRQDPGLGLRLIYFSYDVKMKEKGDIPEGYSVSREKKERFSLILESASTNQTSMYLCASSLEPGKDYEQYFGPGTRLTVT.

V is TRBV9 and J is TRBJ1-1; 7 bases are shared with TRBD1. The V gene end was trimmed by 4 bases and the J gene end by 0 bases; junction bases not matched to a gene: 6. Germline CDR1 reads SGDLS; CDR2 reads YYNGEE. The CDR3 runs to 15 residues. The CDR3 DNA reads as TGTGCCAGCAGCCCCCAGACAGGGCTGAACACTGAAGCTTTCTTT. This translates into CASSPQTGLNTEAFF.

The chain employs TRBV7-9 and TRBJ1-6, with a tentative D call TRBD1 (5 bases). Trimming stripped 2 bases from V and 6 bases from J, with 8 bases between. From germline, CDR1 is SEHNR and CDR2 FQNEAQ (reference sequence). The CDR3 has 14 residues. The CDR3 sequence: CASSLPGPNSPLHF. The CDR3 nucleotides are TGTGCCAGCAGCTTACCAGGGCCTAATTCACCCCTCCACTTT.

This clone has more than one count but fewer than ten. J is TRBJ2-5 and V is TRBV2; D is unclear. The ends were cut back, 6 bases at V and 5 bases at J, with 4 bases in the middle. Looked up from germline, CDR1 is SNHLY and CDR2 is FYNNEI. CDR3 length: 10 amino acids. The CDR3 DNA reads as TGTGCCAGCAGACTGGAGACCCAGTACTTC. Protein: CASRLETQYF.

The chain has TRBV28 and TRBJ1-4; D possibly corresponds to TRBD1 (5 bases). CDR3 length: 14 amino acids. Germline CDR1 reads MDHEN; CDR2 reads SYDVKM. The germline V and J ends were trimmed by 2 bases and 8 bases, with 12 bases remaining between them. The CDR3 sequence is CASSLGWGREKLFF. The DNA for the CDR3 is TGTGCCAGCAGTTTAGGCTGGGGGAGGGAAAAACTGTTTTTT.

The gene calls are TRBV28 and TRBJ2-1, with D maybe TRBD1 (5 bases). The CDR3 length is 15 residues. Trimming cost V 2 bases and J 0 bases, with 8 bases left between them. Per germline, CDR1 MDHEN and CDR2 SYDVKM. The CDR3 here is CASSLGARSYNEQFF. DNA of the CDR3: TGTGCCAGCAGTTTAGGGGCGCGCTCCTACAATGAGCAGTTCTTC.

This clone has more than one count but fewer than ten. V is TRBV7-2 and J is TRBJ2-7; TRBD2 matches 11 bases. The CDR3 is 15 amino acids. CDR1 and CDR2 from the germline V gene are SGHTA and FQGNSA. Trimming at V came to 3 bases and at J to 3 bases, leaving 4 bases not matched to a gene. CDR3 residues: CASSFSGGVIYEQYF. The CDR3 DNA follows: TGTGCCAGCAGCTTTAGCGGGGGGGTAATCTACGAGCAGTACTTC.

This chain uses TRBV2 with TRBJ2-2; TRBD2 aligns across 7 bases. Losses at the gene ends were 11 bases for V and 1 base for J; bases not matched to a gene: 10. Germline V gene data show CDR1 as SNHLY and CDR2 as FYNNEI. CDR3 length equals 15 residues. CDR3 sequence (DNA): TGTGCCGGAGGAGCGGGACCGTTGAACACCGGGGAGCTGTTTTTT. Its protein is CAGGAGPLNTGELFF. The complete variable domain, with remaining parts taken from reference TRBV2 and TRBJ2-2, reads EPEVTQTPSHQVTQMGQEVILRCVPISNHLYFYWYRQILGQKVEFLVSFYNNEISEKSEIFDDQFSVERPDGSNFTLKIRSTKLEDSAMYFCAGGAGPLNTGELFFGEGSRLTVL.

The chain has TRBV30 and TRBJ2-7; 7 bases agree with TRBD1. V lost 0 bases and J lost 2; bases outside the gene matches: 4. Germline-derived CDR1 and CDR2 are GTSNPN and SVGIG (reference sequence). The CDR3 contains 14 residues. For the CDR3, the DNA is TGTGCCTGGAGTGTTGGTACAGGGGCCTACGAGCAGTACTTC. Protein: CAWSVGTGAYEQYF.

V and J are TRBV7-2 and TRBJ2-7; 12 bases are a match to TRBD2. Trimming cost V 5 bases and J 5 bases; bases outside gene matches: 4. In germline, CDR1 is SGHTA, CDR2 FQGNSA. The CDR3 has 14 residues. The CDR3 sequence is CASSLRTSGNEQYF. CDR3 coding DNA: TGTGCCAGCAGCCTAAGGACTAGCGGGAACGAGCAGTACTTC.

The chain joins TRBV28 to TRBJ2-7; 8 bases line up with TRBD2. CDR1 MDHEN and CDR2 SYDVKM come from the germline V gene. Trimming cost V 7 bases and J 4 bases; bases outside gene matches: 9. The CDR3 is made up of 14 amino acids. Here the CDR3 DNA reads TGTGCCAGCAAGGCCGGGACTAGGTTTTACGAGCAGTACTTC. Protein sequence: CASKAGTRFYEQYF.

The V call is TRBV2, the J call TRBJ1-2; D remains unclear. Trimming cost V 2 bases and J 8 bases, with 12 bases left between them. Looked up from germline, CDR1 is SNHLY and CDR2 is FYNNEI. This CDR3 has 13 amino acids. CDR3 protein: CASSERRVSGYTF. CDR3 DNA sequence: TGTGCCAGCAGTGAAAGGAGGGTGAGCGGCTACACCTTC. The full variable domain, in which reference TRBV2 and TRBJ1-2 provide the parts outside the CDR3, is EPEVTQTPSHQVTQMGQEVILRCVPISNHLYFYWYRQILGQKVEFLVSFYNNEISEKSEIFDDQFSVERPDGSNFTLKIRSTKLEDSAMYFCASSERRVSGYTFGSGTRLTVV.